This is a list of T cell receptor beta chains from one sample in a study of shared clonotypes between healthy human individuals. Sequencing used immunoSEQ multiplex PCR; TCRdb keeps in-frame clones, though not all of them. The data hold roughly 590,000 clones, with 95% to 96% observed a single time. Sequencing was performed on naive CD8+ T cells sorted from blood. The receptors were gathered from a woman between 25 and 40 years old in good health. Each CDR3 is given with its conserved first and last residue. A D gene is named only where the DNA matches it firmly. The size of a clone is reported for some rows only, either as once, few or many, or as a class for expanded clones.

d_call clone_size j_call v_call cdr3_aa cdr3_nt
TRBD1 NA TRBJ2-1 TRBV28 CASSFLSPGQYNEQFF TGTGCCAGCAGTTTCCTCTCTCCGGGACAGTACAATGAGCAGTTCTTC
TRBD1 NA TRBJ1-4 TRBV7-9 CASSSVGQGSLTNEKLFF TGTGCCAGCAGCTCAGTGGGACAGGGATCTCTCACTAATGAAAAACTGTTTTTT
NA once TRBJ2-3 TRBV28 CASSFLASSTDTQYF TGTGCCAGCAGTTTTTTGGCTTCTAGCACAGATACGCAGTATTTT
TRBD2 NA TRBJ2-7 TRBV11-2 CASSLELAGTNIPYEQYF TGTGCCAGCAGCTTAGAACTAGCGGGCACCAATATACCCTACGAGCAGTACTTC
NA NA TRBJ2-1 TRBV27 CASSVQLSSYNEQFF TGTGCCAGCAGTGTTCAGCTCAGCTCCTACAATGAGCAGTTCTTC
NA NA TRBJ2-3 TRBV6-5 CASSYSDRDSTDTQYF TGTGCCAGCAGTTACTCGGACAGAGATTCCACAGATACGCAGTATTTT
TRBD2 NA TRBJ2-3 TRBV28 CASSTSGSGDTQYF TGTGCCAGCAGTACTAGCGGGAGTGGTGATACGCAGTATTTT
NA NA TRBJ2-7 TRBV5-6 CASSFGAGSYEQYF TGTGCCAGCAGCTTTGGGGCAGGCTCCTACGAGCAGTACTTC
NA NA TRBJ2-7 TRBV10-2 CASRGVSYEQYF TGCGCCAGCAGGGGGGTCAGCTACGAGCAGTACTTC
NA NA TRBJ1-4 TRBV6-1 CASSEGRGSEKLFF TGTGCCAGCAGTGAAGGAAGGGGCAGTGAAAAACTGTTTTTT
TRBD1 NA TRBJ1-2 TRBV19 CASCGGQGAYGYTF TGTGCCAGTTGTGGGGGACAGGGGGCGTATGGCTACACCTTC
TRBD1 NA TRBJ2-7 TRBV13 CASSLGPGTGRSEQYF TGTGCCAGCAGCTTAGGCCCCGGGACAGGCCGAAGCGAGCAGTACTTC
NA NA TRBJ2-3 TRBV11-3 CASSAQSDTQYF TGTGCCAGCAGCGCCCAATCAGATACGCAGTATTTT
NA NA TRBJ2-5 TRBV28 CASSWQGHFGETQYF TGTGCCAGCAGTTGGCAGGGACACTTCGGGGAGACCCAGTACTTC
TRBD2 once TRBJ2-2 TRBV9 CASSVEAGYRTGELFF TGTGCCAGCAGCGTAGAAGCGGGATATCGCACCGGGGAGCTGTTTTTT